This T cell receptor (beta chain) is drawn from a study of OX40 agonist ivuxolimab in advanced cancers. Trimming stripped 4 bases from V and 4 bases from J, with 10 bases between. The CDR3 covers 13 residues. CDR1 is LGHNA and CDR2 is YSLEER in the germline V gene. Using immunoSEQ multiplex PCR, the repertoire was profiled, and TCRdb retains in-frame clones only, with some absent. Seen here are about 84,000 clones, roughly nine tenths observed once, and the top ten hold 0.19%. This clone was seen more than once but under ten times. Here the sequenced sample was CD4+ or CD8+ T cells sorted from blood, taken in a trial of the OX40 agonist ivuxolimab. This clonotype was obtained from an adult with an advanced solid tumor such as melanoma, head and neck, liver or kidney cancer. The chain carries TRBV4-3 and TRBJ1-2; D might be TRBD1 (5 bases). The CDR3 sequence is CASSRAGSYGYTF. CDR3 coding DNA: TGCGCCAGCAGCCGCGCAGGGTCCTATGGCTACACCTTC.